Sequencing of this T cell receptor beta chain was carried out in a study of long-term antiretroviral therapy in people with HIV. V was trimmed by 2 bases and J by 1 base, leaving 10 bases between them. The V gene's germline CDR1 is SGHDT and CDR2 YYEEEE. The CDR3 is 16 amino acids. Version v3.0 of the immunoSEQ assay ran at survey level. Per-sample targets for sequencing were about 40,000-50,000 T-cell genomes. Produced via immunoSEQ multiplex PCR; TCRdb's table is partial and in-frame only. Here the sample spans some 26,000 clones, 70% to 90% being singletons. Points from the study as a whole: Dominance of pre-ART expanded clones persisted, fluctuating and often declining after ART. Increased diversity was seen after ART, yet it remained lower than in transplant donor controls.

A single count supports this clone. Its specificity is not known. The United States was where all participants with HIV were treated. The clonotype comes from a middle-aged man with HIV. V usage is TRBV5-6 and J usage is TRBJ1-6; D gene ambiguous. The sequences come from unsorted PBMCs, collected approximately 2.6 years after starting antiretroviral therapy. CDR3 region: CASSLISASYNSPLHF. CDR3 nucleotide sequence: TGTGCCAGCAGCTTAATTTCGGCTTCCTATAATTCACCCCTCCACTTT.